What follows are 15 T cell receptor beta chains derived from one specimen sequenced in a study of beta chain features in type 1 diabetes. All of the isolated RNA was reverse transcribed, so expressed TCRB transcripts were sequenced. Some clones are missing from TCRdb's copy, which holds only in-frame ones; the method was immunoSEQ multiplex PCR. The sample holds 350,000 to 400,000 clones, about 15% seen once. Sequences were obtained from naive CD4+ T cells from blood. The receptors originated from a woman aged 18-29 years in good health.

This clone was picked up a small number of times. The chain employs TRBV11-3 and TRBJ2-1; D may be TRBD2 (6 bases). CDR1 and CDR2 (germline): SGHNT, YENEEA. This CDR3 has 13 amino acids. V lost 1 base and J lost 10, with 11 bases in between. CDR3 loop: CASSLVGLAEQFF. CDR3 sequence (DNA): TGTGCCAGCAGCTTAGTCGGGCTAGCGGAGCAGTTCTTC.

The sample holds a few counts of this clone. This chain links TRBV18 with TRBJ2-7; 8 nucleotides agree with TRBD1. Germline-derived CDR1 and CDR2 are KGHSH and LQKENI. This CDR3 is 14 amino acids long. After removal of 0 bases from V and 4 bases from J, the junction contained 2 bases not matched to a gene. CDR3 protein: CASSPPDREYEQYF. Here the CDR3 DNA reads TGTGCCAGCTCACCACCGGACAGGGAGTACGAGCAGTACTTC.

In nucleotides, the CDR3 is TGTGCCTGGAGTGAGAACCTATACTATGGCTACACCTTC. This gives the protein CAWSENLYYGYTF. The chain employs TRBV30 and TRBJ1-2; no clear D gene. V shed 1 base and J shed 3 bases, with 9 bases lying between them. This CDR3 region has 13 residues. Looked up from germline, CDR1 is GTSNPN and CDR2 is SVGIG (reference sequence).

The chain has TRBV14 and TRBJ2-1; 10 bases agree with TRBD2. Trimming took 3 bases from V and 5 from J; bases not matched to a gene: 4. This CDR3 comprises 15 residues. CDR1 SGHDN and CDR2 FVKESK come from the germline V gene. The CDR3 spells CASSQQAGGHNEQFF. The CDR3 nucleotides read TGTGCCAGCAGCCAGCAAGCGGGGGGGCACAATGAGCAGTTCTTC.

A few counts support this clone. V usage is TRBV5-8 and J usage is TRBJ2-7, with 9 positions matching TRBD1. Germline V gene sequence: CDR1 SGHTS, CDR2 YDEGEE. The CDR3 length is 12 residues. Germline trimming cut 2 bases from V and 9 bases from J; bases unmatched to any gene: 3. CDR3 DNA sequence: TGTGCCAGCAGCTTCGGACAGGGGATGCAGTACTTC. It codes for CASSFGQGMQYF.

This clone has only a few counts. In DNA, the CDR3 is TGTGCCAGCAGTGAAGGGGCAGGGGTCCACGAGCAGTACTTC. It is translated as CASSEGAGVHEQYF. The rearrangement uses TRBV6-1 and TRBJ2-7; possibly TRBD1 for D (6 bases). V was pared by 1 base and J by 5 bases, with 12 bases between. The CDR3 covers 14 residues. Germline V gives CDR1 MNHNS, CDR2 SASEGT.

This clone was picked up a small number of times. The chain has TRBV6-5 and TRBJ2-7; TRBD1 aligns across 8 bases. With 2 bases clipped from V and 2 bases from J, the junction kept 8 bases outside the gene matches. The V gene's germline CDR1 is MNHEY and CDR2 SVGAGI. The CDR3 is 16 amino acids. CDR3 bases: TGTGCCAGCAGTTACACCTCGGACAGGGCGACCTACGAGCAGTACTTC. Its protein product is CASSYTSDRATYEQYF.

This clone was counted between two and nine times. CDR3 in amino acids: CSVETSGRSTYEQYF. CDR3 sequence (DNA): TGCAGCGTTGAAACTAGCGGGAGATCTACCTACGAGCAGTACTTC. V is TRBV29-1 and J is TRBJ2-7; TRBD2 agrees at 11 bases. The J segment lost 2 bases and the V segment lost 2 bases, leaving 5 bases of the junction unmatched. The CDR3 runs to 15 residues. Germline CDR1 reads SQVTM; CDR2 reads ANQGSEA.

Only a few counts were recorded for this clone. The chain has TRBV4-2 and TRBJ2-7; 8 positions agree with TRBD2. The V segment lost 0 bases and the J segment 2 bases; nucleotides outside the gene matches: 6. Germline V CDR1 and CDR2: LGHNA, YNFKEQ. The CDR3 has 16 residues. CDR3 nucleotides: TGTGCCAGCAGCCAAGAATGGCTAGCGGGCCCCTACGAGCAGTACTTC. Translated: CASSQEWLAGPYEQYF.

V is TRBV6-5 and J is TRBJ2-7; 10 bases are a match to TRBD1. Germline-derived CDR1 and CDR2 are MNHEY and SVGAGI. The ends lost 5 bases at V and 1 base at J; junction bases unmatched: 5. CDR3 length: 15 residues. CDR3 in DNA: TGTGCCAGCAGTCAGGACAGGGGGGGTTCCTACGAGCAGTACTTC. Amino acids: CASSQDRGGSYEQYF.

In its sample, this clone was seen a few times. This chain connects TRBV7-2 to TRBJ2-5; no clear D gene. Germline V gene data show CDR1 as SGHTA and CDR2 as FQGNSA. V was shortened by 3 bases and J by 1 base, with 9 bases between the two germline ends. The CDR3 sequence is 14 residues long. The CDR3 DNA sequence: TGTGCCAGCAGCTTCGGCCAGGTCCAAGAGACCCAGTACTTC. It is translated as CASSFGQVQETQYF.

The V gene is TRBV13, the J gene TRBJ1-2; D perhaps matches TRBD1 (5 bases). Germline-derived CDR1 and CDR2 are PRHDT and FYEKMQ (reference sequence). V was clipped by 1 base and J by 4 bases, with 10 bases between them. CDR3 length equals 14 residues. The CDR3 spells CASSLVGTGYGYTF. CDR3 in DNA: TGTGCCAGCAGCTTAGTAGGTACAGGCTATGGCTACACCTTC.

The sample holds a few counts of this clone. The chain uses TRBV27 and TRBJ1-5; no clear D gene. V was cut by 2 bases and J by 4 bases, with 12 bases left in between. CDR1 is MNHEY and CDR2 is SMNVEV in the germline V gene (reference sequence). The CDR3 contains 15 residues. The CDR3 reads CASSLDLRRNQPQHF. Here the CDR3 DNA reads TGTGCCAGCAGTTTAGATCTTCGGAGGAATCAGCCCCAGCATTTT.

This clone appeared a few times. The V gene is TRBV7-9, the J gene TRBJ2-5, with 8 bases lining up with TRBD2. V trimming: 3 bases; J trimming: 7 bases; junction bases outside the gene matches: 10. This CDR3 comprises 15 residues. CDR1 and CDR2 (germline): SEHNR, FQNEAQ (reference sequence). Here the CDR3 reads CASSFSGTSRGTQYF. CDR3 coding DNA: TGTGCCAGCAGCTTCTCCGGGACTAGTAGAGGGACCCAGTACTTC.

This clone has more than one count but fewer than ten. V usage is TRBV9 and J usage is TRBJ2-4; TRBD1 matches at 8 bases. Germline V gene lookup returns CDR1 SGDLS and CDR2 YYNGEE. The CDR3 totals 15 residues. The V segment lost 0 bases and the J segment 11 bases; nucleotides outside the gene matches: 10. The CDR3 coding sequence is TGTGCCAGCAGCGTAGTGCCAGGGGGCGCCGACGTTCAGTACTTC. This sequence encodes CASSVVPGGADVQYF.